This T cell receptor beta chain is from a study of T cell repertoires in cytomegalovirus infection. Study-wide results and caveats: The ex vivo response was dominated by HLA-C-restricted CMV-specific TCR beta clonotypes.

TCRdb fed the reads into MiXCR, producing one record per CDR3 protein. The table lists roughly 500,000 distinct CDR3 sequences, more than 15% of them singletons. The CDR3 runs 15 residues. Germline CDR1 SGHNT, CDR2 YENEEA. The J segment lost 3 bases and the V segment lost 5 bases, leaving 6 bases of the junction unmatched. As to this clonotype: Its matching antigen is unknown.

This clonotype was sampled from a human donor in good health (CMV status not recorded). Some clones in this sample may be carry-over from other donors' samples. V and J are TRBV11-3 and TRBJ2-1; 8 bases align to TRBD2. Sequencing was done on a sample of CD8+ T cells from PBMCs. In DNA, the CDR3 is TGTGCCAGCAGCGATACTAGCGGACGCTACAATGAGCAGTTCTTC. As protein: CASSDTSGRYNEQFF.